These T cell receptor beta chains were read from a single sample in a study of T cells in Graves' hyperthyroidism and ophthalmopathy. TCRdb passed the multiplex PCR reads through MiXCR, listing each CDR3 protein once. The profile shows fewer than 300,000 distinct CDR3 sequences, approximately 14% of them singletons. Sequenced material: blood. These receptors were taken from a woman aged 45-59 years with Graves' hyperthyroidism that later progressed to Graves' ophthalmopathy. Each CDR3 is given with its conserved first and last residue. Fields, in order: V gene, D gene, J gene, clone size, CDR3 protein, CDR3 DNA. A D gene is named only where the DNA matches it firmly. The size field is filled for only some rows; it gives once, few, many or a size class.

>TRBV28|TRBD2|TRBJ2-1|many
CASSTQTSGKEDEQFF
TGTGCCAGCAGCACCCAGACTAGCGGGAAGGAGGATGAGCAGTTCTTC
>TRBV20-1|NA|TRBJ1-1|NA
CSAREHTEAFF
TGCAGTGCTAGAGAGCACACTGAAGCTTTCTTT
>TRBV20-1|NA|TRBJ2-2|many
CSARFGGGTGELFF
TGCAGTGCTAGATTTGGGGGAGGCACCGGGGAGCTGTTTTTT
>TRBV2|NA|TRBJ2-2|many
CATGGIGELFF
TGTGCCACTGGGGGGATCGGGGAGCTGTTTTTT
>TRBV20-1|NA|TRBJ1-4|few
CSARDRGEKLFF
TGCAGTGCTAGAGACAGGGGCGAAAAACTGTTTTTT
>TRBV12-3/TRBV12-4|TRBD2|TRBJ2-5|many
CASGSSGETQYF
TGTGCCAGCGGCTCTAGCGGCGAGACCCAGTACTTC
>TRBV27|NA|TRBJ2-5|few
CASPIDQYF
TGTGCCAGCCCAATAGACCAGTACTTC
>TRBV20-1|NA|TRBJ2-5|many
CSATWTTRQETQYF
TGCAGTGCTACATGGACTACCCGCCAAGAGACCCAGTACTTC
>TRBV4-1|NA|TRBJ2-5|NA
CASSRDYQETQYF
TGCGCCAGCAGTCGGGACTACCAAGAGACCCAGTACTTC
>TRBV30|NA|TRBJ1-4|NA
CAWSGPWGTTNEKLFF
TGTGCCTGGAGCGGTCCGTGGGGAACCACTAATGAAAAACTGTTTTTT
>TRBV5-4|NA|TRBJ2-1|NA
CASAVGISYNEQFF
TGTGCCAGCGCCGTTGGAATCTCCTACAATGAGCAGTTCTTC
>TRBV28|NA|TRBJ2-4|many
CASSLRAKNIQYF
TGTGCCAGCAGTTTAAGAGCAAAAAACATTCAGTACTTC
>TRBV7-3|TRBD1|TRBJ1-1|many
CASSSQGAGNTEAFF
TGTGCCAGCAGCTCCCAGGGGGCGGGGAACACTGAAGCTTTCTTT
>TRBV3-1|NA|TRBJ1-5|NA
CASSQVRAERRPQHF
TGTGCCAGCAGCCAAGTACGGGCCGAGCGGCGGCCCCAGCATTTT
>TRBV12-3/TRBV12-4|NA|TRBJ1-5|many
CASSFGPGARNQPQHF
TGTGCCAGCAGTTTTGGGCCAGGGGCTCGAAATCAGCCCCAGCATTTT
>TRBV5-1|NA|TRBJ1-5|once
CASSRQGDSNQPQHF
TGCGCCAGCAGCCGTCAGGGAGATAGCAATCAGCCCCAGCATTTT
>TRBV7-9|NA|TRBJ2-5|many
CASSLGRSSQETQYF
TGTGCCAGCAGCTTAGGCCGCAGCTCCCAAGAGACCCAGTACTTC
>TRBV3-1|TRBD1|TRBJ2-7|many
CASSPLGQGSYEQYF
TGTGCCAGCAGCCCCCTGGGACAGGGTTCTTACGAGCAGTACTTC
>TRBV5-5|NA|TRBJ1-2|few
CASSVGVYGYTF
TGTGCCAGCAGCGTGGGAGTCTATGGCTACACCTTC
>TRBV7-3|TRBD1|TRBJ1-4|few
CASSKTGQWSEKLFF
TGTGCCAGCAGCAAAACGGGACAGTGGAGTGAAAAACTGTTTTTT
>TRBV6-1|NA|TRBJ2-1|many
CASSLKGDGTAYNEQFF
TGTGCCAGCAGCCTCAAGGGAGACGGGACCGCGTACAATGAGCAGTTCTTC
>TRBV6-1|NA|TRBJ2-7|many
CASSDTGTSTSLGYEQYF
TGTGCCAGCAGTGACACCGGGACATCAACCAGCCTAGGGTACGAGCAGTACTTC
>TRBV5-1|TRBD1|TRBJ2-3|few
CASSPSGTGGFVTQYF
TGCGCCAGCAGCCCTAGTGGGACAGGGGGCTTTGTTACGCAGTATTTT
>TRBV7-3|TRBD1|TRBJ1-2|many
CASSPGQGNYGYTF
TGTGCCAGCAGCCCTGGACAGGGGAACTATGGCTACACCTTC
>TRBV5-1|TRBD1|TRBJ2-7|many
CASSLARTGGADEQYF
TGCGCCAGCAGCTTGGCAAGGACAGGGGGCGCGGACGAGCAGTACTTC
>TRBV11-1|NA|TRBJ1-6|many
CASSWSDGGSPLHF
TGTGCCAGCAGTTGGTCAGATGGCGGATCACCCCTCCACTTT
>TRBV4-1|NA|TRBJ1-1|few
CASSPRGALNTEAFF
TGCGCCAGCAGCCCCCGGGGGGCCCTGAACACTGAAGCTTTCTTT
>TRBV7-9|NA|TRBJ1-1|many
CASSDHYREGEAFF
TGTGCCAGCAGCGATCATTACCGGGAAGGTGAGGCTTTCTTT
>TRBV5-1|TRBD1|TRBJ2-1|many
CASSLVGGTGKNEQFF
TGCGCCAGCAGCTTGGTAGGTGGGACAGGGAAGAATGAGCAGTTCTTC
>TRBV24-1|NA|TRBJ2-1|few
CATSDLHTAYNEQFF
TGTGCCACCAGTGATTTGCACACGGCCTACAATGAGCAGTTCTTC
>TRBV28|NA|TRBJ1-2|many
CASRLPGGTASYGYTF
TGTGCCAGCAGGCTGCCGGGCGGGACGGCAAGCTATGGCTACACCTTC
>TRBV19|TRBD2|TRBJ2-1|few
CASSSTSGLASNEQFF
TGTGCCAGTAGTTCGACCTCGGGACTAGCATCCAATGAGCAGTTCTTC
>TRBV20-1|TRBD2|TRBJ2-1|many
CSATKGSGTHNEQFF
TGCAGTGCCACAAAGGGTAGCGGGACTCACAATGAGCAGTTCTTC
>TRBV19|NA|TRBJ1-1|NA
CASSSGGGDTEAFF
TGTGCCAGTAGTAGCGGGGGAGGCGACACTGAAGCTTTCTTT
>TRBV2|TRBD1|TRBJ1-1|NA
CASSARTGGAGGTEAFF
TGTGCCAGCAGCGCCAGGACAGGGGGCGCCGGGGGCACTGAAGCTTTCTTT
>TRBV11-2|NA|TRBJ1-2|many
CASSLDRGPHGYTF
TGTGCCAGCAGCTTAGATCGGGGACCCCATGGCTACACCTTC
>TRBV9|TRBD2|TRBJ2-3|NA
CASSAFTGTSSADTQYF
TGTGCCAGCAGCGCCTTTACCGGGACTAGTTCGGCAGATACGCAGTATTTT
>TRBV29-1|NA|TRBJ1-4|NA
CSVEDPYEKLFF
TGCAGCGTTGAAGACCCCTATGAAAAACTGTTTTTT
>TRBV12-3/TRBV12-4|NA|TRBJ2-7|many
CASRPDGTYEQYF
TGTGCCAGCAGACCGGACGGGACCTACGAGCAGTACTTC
>TRBV11-2|NA|TRBJ1-2|NA
CASSLPWSAGPRLGYGYTF
TGTGCCAGCAGCTTACCTTGGAGTGCGGGTCCAAGGCTCGGCTATGGCTACACCTTC
>TRBV7-8|NA|TRBJ1-1|many
CASSTTASAFF
TGTGCCAGCAGCACCACGGCGTCTGCTTTCTTT
>TRBV27|TRBD1|TRBJ1-2|many
CASSWRGRDYGYTF
TGTGCCAGCAGTTGGAGGGGGCGTGACTATGGCTACACCTTC
>TRBV5-1|TRBD1|TRBJ2-2|few
CASQVGTENTGELFF
TGCGCCAGCCAGGTCGGGACAGAAAACACCGGGGAGCTGTTTTTT
>TRBV6-6|TRBD1|TRBJ2-5|many
CASSYGQGRETQYF
TGTGCCAGCAGTTACGGACAGGGCAGAGAGACCCAGTACTTC
>TRBV29-1|TRBD2|TRBJ2-7|many
CSVGLAGSSYEQYF
TGCAGCGTAGGACTAGCGGGCTCCTCCTACGAGCAGTACTTC
>TRBV30|TRBD2|TRBJ2-7|NA
CACLLAGDAYEQYF
TGTGCCTGCTTACTAGCGGGAGATGCGTACGAGCAGTACTTC
>TRBV25-1|TRBD2|TRBJ2-1|many
CASNAPLTSGLYNEQFF
TGTGCCAGCAATGCCCCACTCACTAGCGGGTTGTACAATGAGCAGTTCTTC
>TRBV4-2|NA|TRBJ1-1|few
CASSQEDGQITEAFF
TGTGCCAGCAGCCAAGAAGACGGACAGATCACTGAAGCTTTCTTT
>TRBV5-1|TRBD2|TRBJ2-2|many
CASSLELAGGYTGELFF
TGCGCCAGCAGCTTGGAACTAGCGGGAGGATACACCGGGGAGCTGTTTTTT
>TRBV9|TRBD1|TRBJ2-7|NA
CASSVEGTGIYEQYF
TGTGCCAGCAGCGTAGAAGGGACAGGGATCTACGAGCAGTACTTC
>TRBV3-1|NA|TRBJ2-7|many
CASSQNTYEQYF
TGTGCCAGCAGCCAAAACACCTACGAGCAGTACTTC
>TRBV5-6|TRBD1|TRBJ1-2|NA
CASSLGQGAVGYTF
TGTGCCAGCAGCTTGGGACAGGGGGCCGTTGGCTACACCTTC
>TRBV24-1|NA|TRBJ2-1|NA
CATSDPERYNEQFF
TGTGCCACCAGTGATCCCGAGCGGTACAATGAGCAGTTCTTC
>TRBV28|TRBD2|TRBJ2-1|many
CASSFPPGGAGGYEQFF
TGTGCCAGCAGTTTTCCCCCCGGCGGCGCGGGGGGATATGAGCAGTTCTTC
>TRBV4-1|TRBD2|TRBJ2-3|NA
CASSQVIAGVADTQYF
TGCGCCAGCAGCCAAGTCATAGCGGGAGTAGCAGATACGCAGTATTTT
>TRBV4-1|NA|TRBJ1-5|NA
CASSQDTLQGGNQPQHF
TGCGCCAGCAGCCAAGATACCTTACAGGGAGGGAATCAGCCCCAGCATTTT
>TRBV27|TRBD1|TRBJ2-7|many
CASSFGQVSYEQYF
TGTGCCAGCAGTTTCGGACAGGTCTCCTACGAGCAGTACTTC
>TRBV10-3|TRBD1|TRBJ2-5|many
CAISLRDRKETQYF
TGTGCCATCAGCTTACGGGACAGGAAAGAGACCCAGTACTTC
>TRBV7-2|NA|TRBJ1-2|many
CASSSRTRSDGYTF
TGTGCCAGCAGCTCCCGTACACGTAGCGATGGCTACACCTTC
>TRBV11-3|NA|TRBJ2-1|many
CASSLNRGGTYNEQFF
TGTGCCAGCAGCTTAAACAGGGGGGGCACCTACAATGAGCAGTTCTTC